This T cell receptor (beta chain) appears in the sequencing data of a study of blood T cell repertoires in COVID-19. Assay: immunoSEQ multiplex PCR; the TCRdb copy retains only in-frame clones and omits some. The data show some 150,000 clones, approximately 80% seen once. The V and J ends lost 2 bases and 5 bases, in that order; junction bases with no gene match: 4. Per the germline V gene, CDR1 is SGHVS and CDR2 is FNYEAQ. The CDR3 extends over 15 amino acids. Sequencing was performed on peripheral blood. This TCR derives from a human donor in a cohort sampled during active COVID-19. The chain recombines TRBV7-6 with TRBJ2-1, with 9 bases identical to TRBD1. The CDR3 region has the DNA TGTGCCAGCAGCTTATCGGACAGGGGTAACAATGAGCAGTTCTTC. This codes for CASSLSDRGNNEQFF.